This T cell receptor beta chain originates from a study of T-cell reconstitution after alpha-beta-depleted transplantation in children. Study-wide findings and caveats: Expanded graft clones, several hundred of them, were reportedly the source of alpha-beta T cells about two months after transplant. When one year had passed after transplant, most T-cell counts and diversity came from newly produced T cells. Some patients showed high day-60 TCRbeta diversity, which derived from surviving recipient T cells and thymic progenitors.

Molecular barcoding with unique molecular identifiers was used for the TCRbeta library. Using its own MiXCR run on the PCR reads, TCRdb lists one record per CDR3 protein. The data contain a few hundred thousand distinct CDR3 sequences, 10% to 15% of them seen just once; the ten biggest clones take up approximately 2.1%. This CDR3 is 16 amino acids long. J was trimmed by 3 bases and V by 6 bases; bases with no gene match: 11. From germline, CDR1 is MDHEN and CDR2 SYDVKM. A remark on this clonotype: Its antigen is as yet unknown.

Sample: PBMCs, mostly from graft donor cells, taken 360 days after TCRalphabeta/CD19-depleted stem cell transplant. The clonotype was recovered from a male patient under 18 who had a stem cell transplant for acute myeloid leukemia, so the T cells may come from the graft donor. This chain connects TRBV28 to TRBJ2-5; 9 bases are shared with TRBD2. CDR3 sequence (DNA): TGTGCCAGCAGCCCCATGGGAGGCGGGAGGGAAGAGACCCAGTACTTC. Amino acids: CASSPMGGGREETQYF.